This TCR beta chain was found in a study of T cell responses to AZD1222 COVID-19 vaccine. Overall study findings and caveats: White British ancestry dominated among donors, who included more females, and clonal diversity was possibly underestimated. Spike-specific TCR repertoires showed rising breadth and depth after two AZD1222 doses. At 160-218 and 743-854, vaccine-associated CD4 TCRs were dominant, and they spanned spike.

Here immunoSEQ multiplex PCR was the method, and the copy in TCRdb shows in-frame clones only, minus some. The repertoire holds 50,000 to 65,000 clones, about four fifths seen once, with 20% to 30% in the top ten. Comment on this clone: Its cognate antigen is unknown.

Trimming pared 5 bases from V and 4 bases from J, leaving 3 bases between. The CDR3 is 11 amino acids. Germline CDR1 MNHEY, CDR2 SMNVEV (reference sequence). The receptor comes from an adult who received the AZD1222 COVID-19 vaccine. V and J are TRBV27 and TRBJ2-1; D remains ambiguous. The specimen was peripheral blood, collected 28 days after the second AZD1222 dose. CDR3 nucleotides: TGTGCCAGCAGTCATTACAATGAGCAGTTCTTC. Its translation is CASSHYNEQFF.